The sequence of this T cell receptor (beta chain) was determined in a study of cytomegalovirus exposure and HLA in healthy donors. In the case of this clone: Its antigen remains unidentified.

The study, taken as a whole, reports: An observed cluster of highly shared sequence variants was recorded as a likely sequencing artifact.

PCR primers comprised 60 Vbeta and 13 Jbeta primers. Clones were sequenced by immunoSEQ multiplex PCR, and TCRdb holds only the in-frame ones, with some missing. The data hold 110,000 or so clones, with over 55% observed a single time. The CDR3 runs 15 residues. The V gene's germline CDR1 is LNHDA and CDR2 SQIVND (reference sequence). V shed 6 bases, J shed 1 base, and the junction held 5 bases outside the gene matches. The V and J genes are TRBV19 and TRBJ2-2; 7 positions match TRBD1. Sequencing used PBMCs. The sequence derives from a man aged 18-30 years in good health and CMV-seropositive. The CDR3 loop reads CASRSGTVNTGELFF. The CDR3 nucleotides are TGTGCCAGTAGATCCGGGACAGTGAACACCGGGGAGCTGTTTTTT.